One sample yielded the 15 T cell receptor beta chains listed below, sequenced in a study of cytomegalovirus exposure and HLA in healthy donors. Primers: 60 Vbeta forward and 13 Jbeta reverse. The method was immunoSEQ multiplex PCR; TCRdb's version includes in-frame clones alone and lacks a portion of them. The profile shows 150,000 to 200,000 clones, roughly 86% of them singletons. Sequencing used PBMCs. Receptors were obtained from a young woman in good health and CMV-seronegative.

This clone was picked up one time. The rearrangement uses TRBV19 and TRBJ1-6; 8 bases map to TRBD1. CDR3 length: 16 residues. Trimming at V came to 6 bases and at J to 5 bases, leaving 9 bases not matched to a gene. CDR1 and CDR2 (germline): LNHDA, SQIVND (reference sequence). The CDR3 DNA is TGTGCCAGTAGGATCGGGGACAGGCCCGATAATTCACCCCTCCACTTT. Protein sequence: CASRIGDRPDNSPLHF.

V is TRBV5-1 and J is TRBJ2-1, with D possibly matching TRBD1 (5 bases). Germline values: CDR1 SGHRS, CDR2 YFSETQ. This CDR3 region has 15 residues. V was pared by 0 bases and J by 0 bases, with 7 bases between. CDR3 residues: CASSLGQTSYNEQFF. In DNA form, the CDR3 reads TGCGCCAGCAGCTTGGGACAGACCTCCTACAATGAGCAGTTCTTC.

In its sample, this clone was seen a few times. The chain recombines TRBV4-1 with TRBJ2-5, with 9 bases aligning to TRBD2. The length of the CDR3 is 16 residues. J lost 6 bases, V lost 1 base, and 9 bases had no gene match. CDR1 and CDR2 (germline): MGHRA, YSYEKL. CDR3 sequence reads: CASSQAVSGSEKTQYF. DNA for the CDR3: TGCGCCAGCAGCCAAGCGGTTAGCGGGAGCGAAAAGACCCAGTACTTC.

The chain uses TRBV5-1 and TRBJ2-1, with TRBD2 matching 10 bases. The CDR3 contains 15 residues. With 1 base clipped from V and 6 bases from J, the junction kept 4 bases outside the gene matches. The germline gives CDR1 SGHRS, CDR2 YFSETQ. The CDR3: CASSLSIAGGNEQFF. In DNA form, the CDR3 reads TGCGCCAGCAGCTTGTCAATAGCGGGAGGCAATGAGCAGTTCTTC.

The chain employs TRBV18 and TRBJ1-2; 11 bases fit TRBD1. Germline values: CDR1 KGHSH, CDR2 LQKENI. The V segment lost 6 bases and the J segment 3 bases; nucleotides outside the gene matches: 9. The CDR3 has 16 amino acids. CDR3 sequence (DNA): TGTGCCAGCTCCCTTCGGACAGGGGGCCTGGACTATGGCTACACCTTC. This encodes CASSLRTGGLDYGYTF.

In regard to this clone: An end of the junction does not agree with germline; a read error may underlie this. The V gene is TRBV7-2, the J gene TRBJ2-7, with TRBD1 matching 10 bases. Germline-derived CDR1 and CDR2 are SGHTA and FQGNSA. The CDR3 totals 15 residues. The CDR3 protein is CDSSSPGQGSYEQYF. CDR3 sequence (DNA): TGTGACAGCAGCTCACCGGGACAGGGGTCCTACGAGCAGTACTTC.

This rearrangement joins TRBV30 to TRBJ1-4; D possibly corresponds to TRBD1 (6 bases). Trimming shortened V by 3 bases and J by 7 bases, and 18 bases separated the two germline ends. CDR3 size: 15 residues. Germline CDR1 is GTSNPN and CDR2 is SVGIG (reference sequence). CDR3 sequence (DNA): TGTGCCTGGAGCCAAGTGGGGGGGCCGGCTGAAAAACTGTTTTTT. This sequence encodes CAWSQVGGPAEKLFF.

V usage is TRBV25-1 and J usage is TRBJ1-4; TRBD1 is a possible D gene (5 bases). V lost 4 bases to trimming and J lost 8 bases, with 14 bases between them. Germline CDR1 and CDR2: MGHDK and SYGVNS. CDR3 length: 14 residues. DNA for the CDR3: TGTGCCAGCAGTGCAAGGGGTACTCACGAAAAACTGTTTTTT. Translated, it gives CASSARGTHEKLFF. Filled out from reference TRBV25-1 and TRBJ1-4, the complete variable domain reads EADIYQTPRYLVIGTGKKITLECSQTMGHDKMYWYQQDPGMELHLIHYSYGVNSTEKGDLSSESTVSRIRTEHFPLTLESARPSHTSQYLCASSARGTHEKLFFGSGTQLSVL.

This chain joins TRBV6-5 and TRBJ2-1, with D possibly TRBD2 on 5 matching bases. Germline V gene sequence: CDR1 MNHEY, CDR2 SVGAGI. The CDR3 sequence is 16 residues long. The V gene lost 0 bases and the J gene lost 5 bases, with 14 bases spanning the gap. DNA of the CDR3: TGTGCCAGCAGTTACTCGGGGAGACCCGCGGACAATGAGCAGTTCTTC. This encodes CASSYSGRPADNEQFF.

The V call is TRBV9, the J call TRBJ2-1; D perhaps matches TRBD2 (6 bases). Germline CDR1 is SGDLS and CDR2 is YYNGEE. CDR3 size: 15 residues. Trimming stripped 2 bases from V and 5 bases from J, with 14 bases between. The chain's CDR3 is CASSVSQRADNEQFF. The CDR3 region has the DNA TGTGCCAGCAGCGTTTCCCAGCGGGCTGACAATGAGCAGTTCTTC.

This clone was recorded a few times. The chain has TRBV9 and TRBJ1-4; weak D call: TRBD1 (5 bases). Germline V gives CDR1 SGDLS, CDR2 YYNGEE. V was shortened by 3 bases and J by 7 bases, with 16 bases between the two germline ends. The CDR3 is 15 amino acids. As DNA, the CDR3 is TGTGCCAGCAGCGCTTTCGGGGGAGAGAGTGAAAAACTGTTTTTT. Protein: CASSAFGGESEKLFF.

The rearrangement uses TRBV7-9 and TRBJ2-3; D uncertain. V was trimmed by 1 base and J by 2 bases, leaving 7 bases between them. The CDR3 covers 14 residues. Germline CDR1 is SEHNR and CDR2 is FQNEAQ (reference sequence). CDR3 region: CASSLDRFTDTQYF. The CDR3 DNA is TGTGCCAGCAGCTTAGATAGATTCACAGATACGCAGTATTTT.

V gene TRBV5-4 combines with J gene TRBJ2-3; a weak D match, TRBD2 (5 bases). V was trimmed by 3 bases and J by 7 bases, leaving 9 bases between them. This CDR3 comprises 12 residues. Germline values: CDR1 SGHNT, CDR2 YYREEE (reference sequence). The CDR3 DNA sequence: TGTGCCAGCAGCTCACTAGAGAATACGCAGTATTTT. Protein: CASSSLENTQYF. The whole variable domain, remainder taken from reference TRBV5-4 and TRBJ2-3, is ETGVTQSPTHLIKTRGQQVTLRCSSQSGHNTVSWYQQALGQGPQFIFQYYREEENGRGNFPPRFSGLQFPNYSSELNVNALELDDSALYLCASSSLENTQYFGPGTRLTVL.

The chain uses TRBV27 and TRBJ2-3, with TRBD2 matching over 11 bases. The CDR3 has 15 residues. In germline, CDR1 is MNHEY, CDR2 SMNVEV (reference sequence). V shed 7 bases, J shed 4 bases, and the junction held 7 bases outside the gene matches. CDR3 in DNA: TGTGCCAGCACCCTTAGCGGGGGGGCAGCAGATACGCAGTATTTT. It is translated as CASTLSGGAADTQYF.

This clone is a singleton in its sample. One end of the junction varies from germline; a read error may be responsible. The chain recombines TRBV6-5 with TRBJ2-7; 8 bases fit TRBD1. Germline values: CDR1 MNHEY, CDR2 SVGAGI. The CDR3 consists of 14 residues. The chain's CDR3 is CASSPRTGRYGQYF. In DNA form, the CDR3 reads TGTGCCAGCAGTCCCCGGACAGGGAGGTACGGGCAGTACTTC.